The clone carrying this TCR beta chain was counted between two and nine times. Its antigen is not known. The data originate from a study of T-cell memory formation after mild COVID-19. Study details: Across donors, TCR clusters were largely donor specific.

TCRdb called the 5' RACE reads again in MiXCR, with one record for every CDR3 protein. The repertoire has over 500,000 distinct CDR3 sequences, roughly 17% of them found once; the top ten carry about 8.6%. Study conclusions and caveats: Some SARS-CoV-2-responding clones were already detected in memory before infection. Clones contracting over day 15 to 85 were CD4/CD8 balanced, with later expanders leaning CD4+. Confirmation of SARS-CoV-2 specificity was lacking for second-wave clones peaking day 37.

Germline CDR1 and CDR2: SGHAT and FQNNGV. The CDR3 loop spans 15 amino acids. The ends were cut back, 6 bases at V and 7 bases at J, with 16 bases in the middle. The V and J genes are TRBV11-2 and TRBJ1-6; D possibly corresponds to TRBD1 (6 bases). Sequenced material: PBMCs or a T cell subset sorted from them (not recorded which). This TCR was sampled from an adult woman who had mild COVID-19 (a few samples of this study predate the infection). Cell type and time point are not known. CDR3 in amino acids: CASSGTGWENSPLHF. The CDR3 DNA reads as TGTGCCAGCAGTGGAACAGGGTGGGAAAATTCACCCCTCCACTTT. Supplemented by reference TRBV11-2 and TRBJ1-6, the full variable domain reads EAGVAQSPRYKIIEKRQSVAFWCNPISGHATLYWYQQILGQGPKLLIQFQNNGVVDDSQLPKDRFSAERLKGVDSTLKIQPAKLEDSAVYLCASSGTGWENSPLHFGNGTRLTVT.